A single sample is the source of the 8 T cell receptor beta chains below, sequenced in a study of beta chain features in type 1 diabetes (dated 2018 in TCRdb). The method behind the library was the immunoSEQ multiplex PCR assay. The entire amount of isolated RNA was reverse transcribed using the High Capacity cDNA Reverse Transcription Kit, so the sequenced TCRB transcripts were expressed ones. TCRdb took over this immuneACCESS table, retaining in-frame rearrangements with V and J assigned. Such tables are incomplete; in checked studies, under half of the missing clones stem from an unresolved V gene, and the remainder is unexplained. The sample includes hundreds of thousands of clones, with approximately 28% observed a single time. The ten largest account for about 0.065% of the sample. Sequenced sample: naive CD4+ T cells from blood. The sample's cell subset or site label is to be understood as: true naive CD4+ T cells. These receptors were collected from a man in his late teens or twenties in good health.

The chain couples TRBV4-2 to TRBJ2-3; 7 bases fit TRBD2. The CDR3 contains 17 residues. V lost 4 bases to trimming and J lost 2 bases; unmatched junction nucleotides: 12. Per the germline V gene, CDR1 is LGHNA and CDR2 is YNFKEQ. The CDR3 protein is CASSPGVGGRDTDTQYF. CDR3 DNA sequence: TGTGCCAGCAGCCCCGGGGTCGGCGGGAGAGACACAGATACGCAGTATTTT.

The chain carries TRBV28 and TRBJ2-1; D remains ambiguous. The V and J ends lost 4 bases and 6 bases respectively, with 10 bases between them. The CDR3 has 13 amino acids. Germline V gene data show CDR1 as MDHEN and CDR2 as SYDVKM. The CDR3: CASSSRASNEQFF. Here the CDR3 DNA reads TGTGCCAGCAGTTCCCGGGCTAGCAATGAGCAGTTCTTC.

This clone came up a few times. This sequence joins TRBV7-9 and TRBJ2-7; 11 bases fit TRBD2. The CDR3 sequence is 16 residues long. V dropped 5 bases and J dropped 3; count of bases not matched to a gene: 9. CDR1 and CDR2 from the germline V gene are SEHNR and FQNEAQ (reference sequence). The CDR3, as DNA: TGTGCCAGCAGCCAAAGACCCGGGACTAGCGGCTACGAGCAGTACTTC. Its translation: CASSQRPGTSGYEQYF.

The table lists this clone with a few counts. This chain connects TRBV9 to TRBJ1-2, with TRBD1 identical over 10 bases. Per the germline V gene, CDR1 is SGDLS and CDR2 is YYNGEE. The ends lost 4 bases at V and 6 bases at J; junction bases unmatched: 3. This CDR3 is built from 13 residues. CDR3 protein: CASSIGQGDGYTF. The CDR3, as DNA: TGTGCCAGCAGCATAGGACAGGGGGATGGCTACACCTTC.

The chain uses TRBV28 and TRBJ2-4; TRBD1 might be the D (5 bases). The CDR3 consists of 16 residues. V lost 5 bases and J 0 bases, leaving 14 bases between the germline ends. Germline V gene sequence: CDR1 MDHEN, CDR2 SYDVKM. Here the CDR3 reads CASSQTDSIAKNIQYF. The CDR3 nucleotides are TGTGCCAGCAGTCAGACAGACTCCATAGCCAAAAACATTCAGTACTTC.

This clone was found a few times. The same CDR3 is also encoded by other DNA sequences in this sample. The rearrangement joins TRBV6-5 to TRBJ2-7, with D perhaps TRBD1 (6 bases). Germline V gene lookup returns CDR1 MNHEY and CDR2 SVGAGI. V lost 5 bases and J 0 bases, leaving 8 bases between the germline ends. The CDR3 covers 13 residues. The CDR3 coding sequence is TGTGCCAGCAGTCGGGACATCTCCTACGAGCAGTACTTC. It codes for CASSRDISYEQYF.

This clone has a handful of counts. V and J are TRBV2 and TRBJ1-4; D is perhaps TRBD1 (6 bases). The CDR3 runs to 14 residues. V was shortened by 4 bases and J by 8 bases, with 14 bases between the two germline ends. The V gene's germline CDR1 is SNHLY and CDR2 FYNNEI. The CDR3 sequence is CASSVQGGGEKLFF. CDR3 DNA: TGTGCCAGCAGTGTCCAAGGGGGAGGAGAAAAACTGTTTTTT.

This clone occurred a few times. The sample carries other DNA sequences with the same CDR3. The V and J genes are TRBV29-1 and TRBJ2-3; the D is unclear. The CDR3 length is 11 residues. Germline CDR1 SQVTM, CDR2 ANQGSEA. V lost 5 bases and J lost 0, with 3 bases in between. As DNA, the CDR3 is TGCAGCGTTAAAAGCACAGATACGCAGTATTTT. This codes for CSVKSTDTQYF.